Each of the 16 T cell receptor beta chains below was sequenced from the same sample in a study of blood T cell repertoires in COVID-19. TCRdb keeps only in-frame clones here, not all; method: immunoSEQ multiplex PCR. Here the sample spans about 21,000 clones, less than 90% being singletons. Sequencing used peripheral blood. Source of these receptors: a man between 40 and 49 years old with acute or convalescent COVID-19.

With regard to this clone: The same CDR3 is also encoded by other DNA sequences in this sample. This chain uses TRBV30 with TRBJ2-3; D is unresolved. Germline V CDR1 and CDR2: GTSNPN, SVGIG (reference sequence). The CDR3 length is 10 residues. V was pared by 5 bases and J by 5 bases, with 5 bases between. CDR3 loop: CAWGLDTQYF. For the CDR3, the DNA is TGTGCCTGGGGCCTAGATACGCAGTATTTT.

The CDR3 region has the DNA TGTGCCAGCAGCATTCAGGGTAGTGCCACAGATACGCAGTATTTT. It encodes CASSIQGSATDTQYF. The chain carries TRBV7-9 and TRBJ2-3, with D possibly TRBD1 on 5 matching bases. CDR3 length: 15 amino acids. V was trimmed by 5 bases and J by 2 bases, leaving 14 bases between them. The germline V gene has CDR1 SEHNR and CDR2 FQNEAQ (reference sequence).

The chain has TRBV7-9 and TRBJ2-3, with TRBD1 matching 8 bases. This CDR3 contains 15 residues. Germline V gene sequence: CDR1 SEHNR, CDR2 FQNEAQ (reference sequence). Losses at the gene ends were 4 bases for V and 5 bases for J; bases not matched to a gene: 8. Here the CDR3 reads CASSYGQGDKDTQYF. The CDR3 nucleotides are TGTGCCAGCAGCTATGGACAGGGAGATAAAGATACGCAGTATTTT. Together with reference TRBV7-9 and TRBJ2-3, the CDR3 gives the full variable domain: DTGVSQNPRHKITKRGQNVTFRCDPISEHNRLYWYRQTLGQGPEFLTYFQNEAQLEKSRLLSDRFSAERPKGSFSTLEIQRTEQGDSAMYLCASSYGQGDKDTQYFGPGTRLTVL.

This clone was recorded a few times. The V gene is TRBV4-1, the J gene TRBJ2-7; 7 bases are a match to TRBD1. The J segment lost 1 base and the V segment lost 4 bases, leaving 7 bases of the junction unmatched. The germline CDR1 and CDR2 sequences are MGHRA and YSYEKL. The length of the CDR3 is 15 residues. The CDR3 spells CASSLRQGSSYEQYF. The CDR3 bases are TGCGCCAGCAGCCTCCGACAGGGAAGTTCCTACGAGCAGTACTTC.

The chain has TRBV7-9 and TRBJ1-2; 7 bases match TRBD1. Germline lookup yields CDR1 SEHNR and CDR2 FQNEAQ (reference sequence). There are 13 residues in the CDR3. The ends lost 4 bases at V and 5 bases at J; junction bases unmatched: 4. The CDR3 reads CASSWGTDYGYTF. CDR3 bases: TGTGCCAGCAGCTGGGGGACAGATTATGGCTACACCTTC.

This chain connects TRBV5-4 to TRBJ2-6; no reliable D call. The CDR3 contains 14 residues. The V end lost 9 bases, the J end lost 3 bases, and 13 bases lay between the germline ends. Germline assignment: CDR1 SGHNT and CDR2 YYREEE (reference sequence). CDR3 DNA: TGTGCCACCCATCTAGGTGGTGGGGCCAACGTCCTGACTTTC. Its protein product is CATHLGGGANVLTF.

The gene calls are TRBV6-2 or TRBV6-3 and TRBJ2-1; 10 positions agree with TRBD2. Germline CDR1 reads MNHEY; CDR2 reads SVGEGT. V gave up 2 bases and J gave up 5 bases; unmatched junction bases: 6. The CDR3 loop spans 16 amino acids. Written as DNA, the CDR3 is TGTGCCAGCAGTTACCTTTTAGCGGGGGGTCACAATGAGCAGTTCTTC. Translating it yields CASSYLLAGGHNEQFF.

This CDR3 reads CASKGVRGLSNTEAFF. CDR3 bases: TGTGCCAGCAAAGGTGTCAGGGGGCTCTCGAACACTGAAGCTTTCTTT. V usage is TRBV2 and J usage is TRBJ1-1, with 8 bases that match TRBD1. Looked up from germline, CDR1 is SNHLY and CDR2 is FYNNEI. The V gene end was trimmed by 7 bases and the J gene end by 1 base; junction bases not matched to a gene: 11. The CDR3 contains 16 residues.

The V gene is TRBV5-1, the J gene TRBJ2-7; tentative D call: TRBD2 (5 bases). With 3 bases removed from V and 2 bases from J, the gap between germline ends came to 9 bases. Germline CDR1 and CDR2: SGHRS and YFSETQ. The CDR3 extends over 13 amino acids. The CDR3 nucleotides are TGCGCCAGCAGCTATTCCGGGGCCTACGAGCAGTACTTC. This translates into CASSYSGAYEQYF.

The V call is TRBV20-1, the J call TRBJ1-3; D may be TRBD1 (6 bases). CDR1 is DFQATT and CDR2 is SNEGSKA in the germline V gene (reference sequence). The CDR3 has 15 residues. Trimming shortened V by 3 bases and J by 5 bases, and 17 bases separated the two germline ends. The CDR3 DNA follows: TGCAGTGCTAGTAGTCGCAGGGGAAGGCGAAACACCATATATTTT. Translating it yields CSASSRRGRRNTIYF.

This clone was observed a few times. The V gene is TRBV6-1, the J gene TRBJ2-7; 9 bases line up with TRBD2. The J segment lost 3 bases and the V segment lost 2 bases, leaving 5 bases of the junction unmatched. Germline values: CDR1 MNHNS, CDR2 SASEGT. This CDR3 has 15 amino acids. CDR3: CASSEMGLAFYEQYF. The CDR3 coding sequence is TGTGCCAGCAGTGAAATGGGACTAGCTTTCTACGAGCAGTACTTC.

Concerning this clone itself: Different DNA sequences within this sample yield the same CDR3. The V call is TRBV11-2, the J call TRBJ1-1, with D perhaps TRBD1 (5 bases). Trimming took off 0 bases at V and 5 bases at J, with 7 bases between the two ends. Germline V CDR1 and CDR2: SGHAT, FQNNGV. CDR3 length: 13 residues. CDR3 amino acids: CASSLDRDTEAFF. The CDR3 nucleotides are TGTGCCAGCAGCTTAGACAGGGATACTGAAGCTTTCTTT.

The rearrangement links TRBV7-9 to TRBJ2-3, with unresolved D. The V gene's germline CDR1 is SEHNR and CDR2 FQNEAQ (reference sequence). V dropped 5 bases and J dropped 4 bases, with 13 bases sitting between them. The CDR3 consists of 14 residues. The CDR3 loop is CASSEQSSPDTQYF. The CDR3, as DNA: TGTGCCAGCAGCGAACAGTCGTCTCCAGATACGCAGTATTTT. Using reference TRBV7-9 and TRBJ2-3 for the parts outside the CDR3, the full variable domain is DTGVSQNPRHKITKRGQNVTFRCDPISEHNRLYWYRQTLGQGPEFLTYFQNEAQLEKSRLLSDRFSAERPKGSFSTLEIQRTEQGDSAMYLCASSEQSSPDTQYFGPGTRLTVL.

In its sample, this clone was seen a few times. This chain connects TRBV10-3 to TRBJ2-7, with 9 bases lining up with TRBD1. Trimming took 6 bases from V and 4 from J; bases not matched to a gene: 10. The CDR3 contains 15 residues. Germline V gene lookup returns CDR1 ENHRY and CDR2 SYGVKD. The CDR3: CAIRTGGGVIYEQYF. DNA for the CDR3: TGTGCCATCAGGACAGGGGGAGGGGTTATATACGAGCAGTACTTC.

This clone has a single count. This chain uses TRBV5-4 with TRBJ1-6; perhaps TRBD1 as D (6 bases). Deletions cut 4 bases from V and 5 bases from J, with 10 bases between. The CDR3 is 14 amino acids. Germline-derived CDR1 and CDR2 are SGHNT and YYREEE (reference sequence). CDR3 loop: CASSETGNNSPLHF. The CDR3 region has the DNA TGTGCCAGCAGCGAAACAGGGAATAATTCACCCCTCCACTTT.

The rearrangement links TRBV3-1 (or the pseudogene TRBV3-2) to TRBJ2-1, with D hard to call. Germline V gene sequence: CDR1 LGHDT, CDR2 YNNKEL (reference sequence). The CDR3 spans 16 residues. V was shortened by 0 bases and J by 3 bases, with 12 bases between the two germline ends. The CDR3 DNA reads TGTGCCAGCAGCCAAGATTTGTCAGGTCGCTACAATGAGCAGTTCTTC. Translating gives CASSQDLSGRYNEQFF.